The clone carrying this T cell receptor (beta chain) was counted only a few times. The CDR3 consists of 19 residues. V shed 5 bases and J 5 bases; nucleotides not matched to a gene: 20. In germline, CDR1 is SGHTA, CDR2 FQGNSA. The data derive from a study of early T cells in non-severe SARS-CoV-2 infection. Tagging with unique molecular identifiers was applied to individual cDNA molecules. MiXCR, applied by TCRdb to the 5' RACE reads, yields one record per CDR3 protein. The data contain approximately 97,000 distinct CDR3 sequences, about 11% of them seen just once; the ten biggest clones take up 4.7%.

Material: whole blood, obtained at baseline. The chain has TRBV7-2 and TRBJ1-4, with 7 bases lining up with TRBD1. This TCR came from an adult who was a healthcare worker with PCR-confirmed SARS-CoV-2 infection or an uninfected control (not recorded which). CDR3 sequence: CASSTDPMRGRQLNEKLFF. The CDR3 DNA sequence: TGTGCCAGCAGCACCGACCCTATGAGGGGGCGGCAACTAAATGAAAAACTGTTTTTT. The variable domain in full, completed from reference TRBV7-2 and TRBJ1-4, reads GAGVSQSPSNKVTEKGKDVELRCDPISGHTALYWYRQSLGQGLEFLIYFQGNSAPDKSGLPSDRFSAERTGGSVSTLTIQRTQQEDSAVYLCASSTDPMRGRQLNEKLFFGSGTQLSVL.